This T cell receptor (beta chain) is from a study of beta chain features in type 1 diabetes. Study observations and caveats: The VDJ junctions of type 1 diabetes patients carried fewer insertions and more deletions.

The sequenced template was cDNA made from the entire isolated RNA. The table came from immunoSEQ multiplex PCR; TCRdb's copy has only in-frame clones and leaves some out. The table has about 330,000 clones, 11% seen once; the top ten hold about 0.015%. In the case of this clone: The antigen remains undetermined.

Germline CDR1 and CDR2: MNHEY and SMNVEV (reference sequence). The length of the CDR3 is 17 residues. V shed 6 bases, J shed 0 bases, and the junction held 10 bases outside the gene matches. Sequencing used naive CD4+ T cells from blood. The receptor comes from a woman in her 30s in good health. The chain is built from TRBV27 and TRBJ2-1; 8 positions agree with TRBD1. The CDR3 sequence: CASSSPGQGGSYNEQFF. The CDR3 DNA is TGTGCCAGCAGCTCACCCGGACAGGGAGGCTCCTACAATGAGCAGTTCTTC.